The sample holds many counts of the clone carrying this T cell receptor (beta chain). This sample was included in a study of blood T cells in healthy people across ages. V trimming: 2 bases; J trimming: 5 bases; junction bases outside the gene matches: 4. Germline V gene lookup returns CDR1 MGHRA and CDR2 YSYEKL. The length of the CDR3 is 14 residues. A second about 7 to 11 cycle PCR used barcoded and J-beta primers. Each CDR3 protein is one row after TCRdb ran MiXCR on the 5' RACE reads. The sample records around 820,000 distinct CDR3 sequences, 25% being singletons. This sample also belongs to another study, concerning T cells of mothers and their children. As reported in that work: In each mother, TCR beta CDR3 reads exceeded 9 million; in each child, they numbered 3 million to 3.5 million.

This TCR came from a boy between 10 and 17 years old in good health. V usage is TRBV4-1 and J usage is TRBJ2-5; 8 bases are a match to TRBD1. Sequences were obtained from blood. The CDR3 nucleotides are TGCGCCAGCAGCCAACAGGACAGGGATGAGACCCAGTACTTC. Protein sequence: CASSQQDRDETQYF.